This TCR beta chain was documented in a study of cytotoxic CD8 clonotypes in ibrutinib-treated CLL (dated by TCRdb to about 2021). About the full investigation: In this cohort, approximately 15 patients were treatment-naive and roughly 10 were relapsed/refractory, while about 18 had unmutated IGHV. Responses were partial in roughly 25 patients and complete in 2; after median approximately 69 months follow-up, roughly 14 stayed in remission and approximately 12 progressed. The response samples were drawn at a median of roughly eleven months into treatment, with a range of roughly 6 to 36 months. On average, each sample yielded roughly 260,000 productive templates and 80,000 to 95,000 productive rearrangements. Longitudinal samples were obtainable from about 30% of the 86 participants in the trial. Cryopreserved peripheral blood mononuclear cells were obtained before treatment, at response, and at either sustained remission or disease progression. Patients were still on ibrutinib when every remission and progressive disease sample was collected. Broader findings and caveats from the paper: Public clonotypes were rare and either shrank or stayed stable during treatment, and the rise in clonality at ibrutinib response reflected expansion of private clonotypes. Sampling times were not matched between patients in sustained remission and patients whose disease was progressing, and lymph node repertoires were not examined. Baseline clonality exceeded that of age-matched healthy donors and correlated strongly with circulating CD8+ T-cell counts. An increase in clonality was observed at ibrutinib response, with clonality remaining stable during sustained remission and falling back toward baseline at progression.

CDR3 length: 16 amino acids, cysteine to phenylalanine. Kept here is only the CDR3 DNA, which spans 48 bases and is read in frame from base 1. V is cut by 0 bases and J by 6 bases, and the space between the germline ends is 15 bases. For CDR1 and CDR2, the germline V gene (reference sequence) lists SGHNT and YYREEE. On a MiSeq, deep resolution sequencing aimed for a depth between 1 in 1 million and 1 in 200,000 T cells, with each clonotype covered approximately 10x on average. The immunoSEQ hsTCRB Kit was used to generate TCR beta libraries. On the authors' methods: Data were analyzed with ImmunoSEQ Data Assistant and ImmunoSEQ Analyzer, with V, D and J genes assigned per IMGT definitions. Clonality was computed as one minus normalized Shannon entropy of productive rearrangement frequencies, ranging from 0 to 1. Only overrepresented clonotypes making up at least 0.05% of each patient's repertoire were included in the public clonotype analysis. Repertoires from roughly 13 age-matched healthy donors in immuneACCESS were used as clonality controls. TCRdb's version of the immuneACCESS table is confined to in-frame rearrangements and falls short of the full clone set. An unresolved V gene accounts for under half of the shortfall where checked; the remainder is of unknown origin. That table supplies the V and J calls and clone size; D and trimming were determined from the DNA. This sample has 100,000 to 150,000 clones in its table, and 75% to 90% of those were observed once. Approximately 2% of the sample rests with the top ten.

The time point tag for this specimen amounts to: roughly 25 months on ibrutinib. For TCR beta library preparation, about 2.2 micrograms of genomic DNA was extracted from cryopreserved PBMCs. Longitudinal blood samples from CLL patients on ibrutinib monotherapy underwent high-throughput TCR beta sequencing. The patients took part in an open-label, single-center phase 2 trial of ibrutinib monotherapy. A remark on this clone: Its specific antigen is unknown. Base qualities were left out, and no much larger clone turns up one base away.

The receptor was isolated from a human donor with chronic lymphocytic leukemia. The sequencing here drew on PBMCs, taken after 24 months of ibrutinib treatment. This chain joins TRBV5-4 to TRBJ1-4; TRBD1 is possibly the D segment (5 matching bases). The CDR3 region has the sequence CASSLGGAQPDEKLFF. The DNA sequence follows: TGTGCCAGCAGCTTGGGAGGGGCACAGCCCGATGAAAAACTGTTTTTT.